This T cell receptor (delta chain) derives from a study of γδ T cells in repeated Plasmodium falciparum infection (dated by TCRdb to about 2021). Context from the whole study: Malian children exposed to intense seasonal malaria transmission were enrolled in the natural-infection arm and compared with Australian children matched for age and gender. Malian gammadelta TCR repertoires were analysed cross-sectionally in periods with no transmission and longitudinally across episodes of acute febrile malaria. Four controlled human malaria infections were administered to roughly five malaria-naive U.S. adults over 644 days by bites from P. falciparum NF54-infected Anopheles stephensi mosquitoes. Samples from controlled-infection subjects were taken at baseline, just before selected infections, and 21 days after each infection. The study looked at how repeated Plasmodium falciparum infection shapes the human gammadelta T cell repertoire, using both natural infection in Mali and controlled human malaria infection.

This clone has more than one count but fewer than ten. This receptor's antigen is unknown. For this DNA, TCRdb reports the protein of a much larger clone, which diverges at residue 9, most likely from a read error; the protein presented here is translated directly from the DNA. The V end gives up 2 bases and the J end 4 bases, leaving 5 bases in the junction not matched to a gene. For CDR1 and CDR2, the germline V gene lists GEAIGNYY and EKD. From its cysteine to its phenylalanine, the CDR3 spans 14 amino acids. Only CDR3 DNA remains: 42 bases, in frame from the first base. The protocol used for the library was multiplex PCR. The reads were generated on an Illumina MiSeq. From each sorted gammadelta T cell sample, both TCR gamma (TRG) and TCR delta (TRD) chains were sequenced. The original pipeline was this. Clonotype tree plots, accumulated frequency of the top 20 clonotypes, diversity index (DI) and D75 metrics were included in the repertoire analyses. For TCRdb, the public reads were processed anew by CATT, and duplicate DNA sequences were folded into one row. TCRdb's processing, not the authors', yielded these V and J calls. The sample table holds around 89,000 delta-chain clones, of which roughly 1.4% were seen once. The ten top clones hold 9% of the sample.

For bulk TCR repertoire analysis, Vgamma9/Vdelta2+ and Vdelta2-negative gammadelta T cell populations were flow-sorted out of peripheral blood mononuclear cells. Findings and caveats that apply to the study as a whole: Compared with the repertoires of Australian children, the Vdelta2-negative gammadelta TCR repertoires of Malian children appeared more clonally expanded, less diverse and less shared. Generalizability was limited because the Malian cohort came from a small rural village made up predominantly of one ethnic group. In Vdelta2-negative, largely Vdelta1+, gammadelta TCR repertoires, repeated controlled infections appeared to drive waves of new clonotype selection. Vgamma9/Vdelta2+ TCR repertoires showed a highly stable polyclonal repertoire over time and infection, with many inter-individual overlapping TCRgamma sequences. The controlled-infection cohort was small, limiting analysis of inter-individual variability in gammadelta T cell responses.

Sample: gamma-delta T cells from blood. This clonotype originated in a pool of human donors (malaria-infected and uninfected, not separated). This chain joins TRDV2 to TRDJ1, and 8 junction bases match TRDD3. Since TCRdb gives no J gene, matching the DNA to germline was used here to assign it. At the DNA level, the sequence is TGTGCCTGTGACAATCTGGGGGACCACGATAAACTCATCTTT. It translates as CACDNLGDHDKLIF.